This is a list of T cell receptor beta chains from one sample in a study of STAT5B mutations in CD4+ large granular lymphocyte leukemia. Profiled with immunoSEQ multiplex PCR; TCRdb holds only in-frame clones, not every one. The sample comprises about 30,000 clones, 76% of which are singletons, and roughly 1.9% rests with the top ten. What was sequenced was CD4+ T cells from blood buffy coats. Every receptor here comes from a human donor in good health. Both conserved end residues are part of each CDR3. D genes are given only for firm matches. Size tells how often a clone was seen (once, few, many) or the class of an expanded clone, and some rows leave it out.

size | J | V | D | CDR3 | DNA
- | TRBJ2-2 | TRBV7-2 | TRBD1 | CASSRTGRNTGELFF | TGTGCCAGCAGCCGGACAGGGCGAAACACCGGGGAGCTGTTTTTT
once | TRBJ2-3 | TRBV6-5 | - | CASSYQDPTIRDTQYF | TGTGCCAGCAGTTACCAAGACCCCACCATAAGAGATACGCAGTATTTT
- | TRBJ2-6 | TRBV4-3 | - | CASSQAQGPRANVLTF | TGCGCCAGCAGCCAAGCCCAGGGCCCCCGGGCCAACGTCCTGACTTTC
few | TRBJ1-4 | TRBV2 | TRBD1 | CASSSTGGFGKLFF | TGTGCCAGCAGTTCTACAGGGGGCTTCGGAAAACTGTTTTTT
once | TRBJ1-4 | TRBV30 | - | CAWSVLHGTNEKLFF | TGTGCCTGGAGTGTATTGCACGGAACTAATGAAAAACTGTTTTTT
- | TRBJ2-7 | TRBV7-2 | - | CASSPDGFYEQYF | TGTGCCAGCAGCCCGGACGGGTTCTACGAGCAGTACTTC
- | TRBJ1-5 | TRBV2 | TRBD1 | CASSRMTGLRRPLGAQPQHF | TGTGCCAGCAGCCGAATGACAGGGTTGAGGAGACCCTTGGGGGCTCAGCCCCAGCATTTT
- | TRBJ2-3 | TRBV2 | - | CASSESRVVAQYF | TGTGCCAGCAGTGAAAGCAGGGTGGTCGCGCAGTATTTT
once | TRBJ1-6 | TRBV9 | TRBD1 | CASSVAGTGPSPLHF | TGTGCCAGCAGCGTAGCCGGGACAGGGCCTTCACCCCTCCACTTT
- | TRBJ2-7 | TRBV19 | TRBD1 | CASSFSTGGPVGEQYF | TGTGCCAGTAGTTTTTCAACAGGGGGCCCAGTGGGCGAGCAGTACTTC
- | TRBJ2-2 | TRBV5-1 | TRBD2 | CASSSTLAGGRGELFF | TGCGCCAGCAGCTCCACCCTGGCGGGGGGGCGCGGGGAGCTGTTTTTT
- | TRBJ2-2 | TRBV9 | - | CASSLGHTNTGELFF | TGTGCCAGCAGCCTTGGACATACAAACACCGGGGAGCTGTTTTTT
- | TRBJ2-5 | TRBV14 | TRBD2 | CASSQGAGGPETQYF | TGTGCCAGCAGCCAAGGGGCGGGAGGGCCGGAGACCCAGTACTTC
- | TRBJ1-3 | TRBV5-6 | - | CASTPWGFSGNTIYF | TGTGCCAGCACCCCCTGGGGGTTCTCTGGAAACACCATATATTTT
- | TRBJ2-5 | TRBV5-1 | - | CASSLGSGEETQYF | TGCGCCAGCAGCTTGGGGTCGGGAGAAGAGACCCAGTACTTC
- | TRBJ1-4 | TRBV6-6 | - | CASRLLDRGEKLFF | TGTGCCAGCAGGCTTCTTGATCGGGGTGAAAAACTGTTTTTT
- | TRBJ2-1 | TRBV5-1 | - | CASSQLGGNNEQFF | TGCGCCAGCAGTCAACTTGGGGGGAACAATGAGCAGTTCTTC
- | TRBJ1-1 | TRBV2 | - | CASSEQNTEAFF | TGTGCCAGCAGTGAACAGAACACTGAAGCTTTCTTT
- | TRBJ2-7 | TRBV5-1 | - | CASSLASEGQYF | TGCGCCAGCAGCTTGGCTAGCGAGGGGCAGTACTTC
- | TRBJ2-3 | TRBV29-1 | - | CSVDDPLWRDTQYF | TGCAGCGTTGATGACCCTTTATGGCGGGATACGCAGTATTTT
- | TRBJ1-5 | TRBV10-3 | - | CAISEQSNQPQHF | TGTGCCATCAGTGAACAATCAAATCAGCCCCAGCATTTT
once | TRBJ2-5 | TRBV6-5 | - | CASSSRGTLKETQYF | TGTGCCAGCAGTTCCCGTGGGACACTTAAAGAGACCCAGTACTTC
- | TRBJ2-5 | TRBV4-3 | TRBD1 | CASSQVWDRVKETQYF | TGCGCCAGCAGCCAAGTTTGGGACAGGGTTAAAGAGACCCAGTACTTC
- | TRBJ2-7 | TRBV9 | - | CASSVATVPYEQYF | TGTGCCAGCAGCGTAGCCACCGTACCCTACGAGCAGTACTTC
- | TRBJ1-4 | TRBV19 | - | CASSYLEGEKLFF | TGTGCCAGTAGCTACTTGGAAGGCGAAAAACTGTTTTTT
- | TRBJ2-1 | TRBV7-3 | - | CASSLSGSVNEQFF | TGTGCCAGCAGCTTGAGCGGATCCGTCAATGAGCAGTTCTTC
- | TRBJ2-1 | TRBV5-1 | - | CASTSLTLTDNEQFF | TGCGCCAGCACATCCTTAACACTTACCGACAATGAGCAGTTCTTC
- | TRBJ1-1 | TRBV9 | - | CASSLDRNTEAFF | TGTGCCAGCAGCCTGGATAGAAACACTGAAGCTTTCTTT
- | TRBJ2-5 | TRBV5-5 | TRBD2 | CASTLLAGGRVETQYF | TGTGCCAGCACCCTACTAGCGGGAGGTCGGGTAGAGACCCAGTACTTC
- | TRBJ2-7 | TRBV7-2 | - | CASSNWGHPYEQYF | TGTGCCAGCAGCAATTGGGGCCATCCCTACGAGCAGTACTTC
- | TRBJ2-5 | TRBV7-2 | TRBD2 | CASSFLAGEIKYQETQYF | TGTGCCAGCAGCTTCCTAGCGGGGGAAATCAAGTACCAAGAGACCCAGTACTTC
few | TRBJ1-2 | TRBV2 | - | CASSEPSSRAGYTF | TGTGCCAGCAGCGAGCCCTCCTCAAGGGCTGGCTACACCTTC
once | TRBJ2-5 | TRBV2 | - | CASRNQETQYF | TGTGCCAGCAGGAATCAAGAGACCCAGTACTTC
- | TRBJ1-5 | TRBV19 | - | CASSQGFQQNQPQHF | TGTGCCAGTAGCCAGGGGTTCCAACAAAATCAGCCCCAGCATTTT
- | TRBJ1-2 | TRBV7-6 | TRBD1 | CASSPGTVRDGYTF | TGTGCCAGCAGCCCCGGGACAGTGAGGGATGGCTACACCTTC
- | TRBJ2-1 | TRBV5-1 | TRBD2 | CASSTGTSGVYEQFF | TGCGCCAGCAGCACCGGGACTAGCGGGGTTTATGAGCAGTTCTTC
- | TRBJ1-6 | TRBV10-2 | TRBD1 | CASSRTGTGVGNSPLHF | TGCGCCAGCAGTAGGACCGGGACAGGGGTCGGTAATTCACCCCTCCACTTT
few | TRBJ1-2 | TRBV10-3 | TRBD1 | CAINRQGERYGYTF | TGTGCCATCAACAGACAGGGAGAGAGGTATGGCTACACCTTC
- | TRBJ1-5 | TRBV6-1 | TRBD1 | CASSVDRANSNQPQHF | TGTGCCAGCAGTGTTGACAGGGCCAATAGCAATCAGCCCCAGCATTTT
once | TRBJ2-2 | TRBV6-1 | - | CASSERPLKRGGTGELFF | TGTGCCAGCAGTGAACGTCCGTTGAAACGGGGCGGGACCGGGGAGCTGTTTTTT